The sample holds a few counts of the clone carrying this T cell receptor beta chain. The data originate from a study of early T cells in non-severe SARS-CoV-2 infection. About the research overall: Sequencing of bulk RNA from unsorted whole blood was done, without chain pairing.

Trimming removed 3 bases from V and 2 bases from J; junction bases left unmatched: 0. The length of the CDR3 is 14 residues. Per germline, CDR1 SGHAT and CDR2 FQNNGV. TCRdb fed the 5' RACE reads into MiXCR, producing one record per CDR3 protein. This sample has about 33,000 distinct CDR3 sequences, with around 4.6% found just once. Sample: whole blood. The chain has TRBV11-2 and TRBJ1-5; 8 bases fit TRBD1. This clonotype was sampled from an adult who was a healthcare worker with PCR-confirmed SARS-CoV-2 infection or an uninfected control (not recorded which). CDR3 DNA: TGTGCCAGCAGCTTGACAGGGGGCAATCAGCCCCAGCATTTT. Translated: CASSLTGGNQPQHF.